The T cell receptor (beta chain) under discussion was sequenced for a study of Ad26.COV2.S vaccination and SARS-CoV-2 variants (dated by TCRdb to about 2021). With regard to the full study: Vaccine-arm donors were drawn from COV1001, a multicentre, randomized, double-blind, placebo-controlled phase I-IIa trial of Ad26.COV2.S in healthy adults. Dosing of Ad26.COV2.S was intramuscular, at either 5x10^10 or 1x10^11 viral particles, delivered as one shot or as two shots spaced 56 days apart. TCRbeta repertoire sequencing was used to assess the specificity and breadth of SARS-CoV-2-reactive T cell receptors after Ad26.COV2.S vaccination. A total of around 32 samples were included in the TCR-sequenced set, comprising around 19 Ad26.COV2.S vaccine recipients, 5 placebo recipients and 8 SARS-CoV-2 convalescent individuals. Trial participants were randomized into five groups of five, in which low-dose or high-dose Ad26.COV2.S was given once or twice, or placebo was given on both occasions. Investigators did not know the trial group allocation while performing experiments and assessing outcomes.

CDR1 MNHNY and CDR2 SVGAGI were looked up in the germline V gene (reference sequence). The CDR3, from cysteine to phenylalanine, totals 14 residues. Solely the CDR3 DNA is kept, with 42 bases framed from the first base. V and J are truncated by 5 bases and 3 bases respectively, leaving an intervening sequence of 14 bases. TCRbeta CDR3 regions were sequenced with the immunoSEQ Assay. After extraction, genomic DNA underwent amplification by bias-controlled multiplex PCR, followed by high-throughput sequencing. As for how the authors treated the data: Collapsing and filtering of sequences were performed to quantify the absolute abundance of each unique TCRbeta CDR3 region. T cell fraction was estimated by normalization of TCRbeta template counts to usable DNA, with usable DNA being measured through amplification of reference genes present in all nucleated cells. Repertoire TCRs were annotated as SARS-CoV-2-specific when V gene, CDR3 amino acid sequence and J gene were exactly matched to a known reactive TCR set. The reference SARS-CoV-2 TCR set was obtained from MIRA and was filtered for enrichment in COVID-19-positive ImmuneCODE repertoires, whereby public or cross-reactive TCRs were removed. Drawing on the MIRA antigens, annotated TCRs were analysed further at the level of specific ORF or position within ORF. Breadth was defined as the number of annotated unique rearrangements divided by the total number of unique productive rearrangements, and depth was defined as the summed frequency of the annotated unique rearrangements. TCR breadth was compared between groups using two-sided Wilcoxon rank-sum tests. The clones in this table, taken by TCRdb from immuneACCESS, are in-frame only. Not every clone is retained; where verified, under half of the shortfall comes from an unresolved V gene, and the cause of the rest is unknown. Clonal size and the V and J genes are those of that table, whereas D and trimming came from the DNA. The sample profile shows about 250,000 clones; around 85% of them were found once. The top ten constitute about 2.8% of the sample.

Results and caveats for the whole study, not just this receptor: Compared with placebo recipients, Ad26.COV2.S recipients showed higher spike-specific TCR breadth (P = 0.0014). After vaccination, substantial breadth of spike-specific CD8+ and CD4+ T cell responses was reported. The study was not powered for comparison of responses between vaccine doses or regimens. The authors noted that total T cell responses may have been underestimated by the TCR breadth and depth analyses. Vaccine and placebo recipients had similar non-spike TCR breadth, a finding consistent with the vaccine containing only spike.

This specimen's treatment or condition label, interpreted: some 20 received Ad26.COV2.S at low or high dose, single or two shots; about 5 received placebo; per-sample allocation not given. For vaccine and placebo recipients, repertoires were sequenced using samples collected on day 63 after the first injection. Cohort 1b enrolled around 24 adults aged 18-55 years at a single site in Boston, USA, between 29 July and 7 August 2020. As a vaccine, Ad26.COV2.S was a replication-incompetent adenovirus type 26 vector that expressed a prefusion-stabilized SARS-CoV-2 spike protein derived from the original Wuhan strain. In the case of this clone: The antigen this receptor binds is unknown. There are no base qualities to consult, and no much larger clone falls within one base.

The sequence is built from TRBV6-6 and TRBJ2-7; TRBD1 is perhaps the D gene, given 6 matching bases. The sequence was obtained from a person between 18 and 65 years old who received the Ad26.COV2.S COVID-19 vaccine or a placebo. Source: peripheral blood, taken in a trial of Ad26.COV2.S vaccine versus placebo. The DNA sequence is TGTGCCAGCAGTACGACAGGAAGGCACTACGAGCAGTACTTC. It codes for CASSTTGRHYEQYF.